Following are 25 T cell receptor beta chains from one sample sequenced in a study of molecular identifiers for immune sequencing clone quantification. TCRdb fed the PCR reads into MiXCR, producing one record per CDR3 protein. The table has a few hundred thousand distinct CDR3 sequences, about 23% seen once; the top ten hold 0.74%. Sequenced: naive CD8+ T cells from blood, with Jurkat cell RNA spiked in. Subset reported: FACS-sorted CD8+CD4-CCR7+CD45RA+ naive T cells. The receptors originated from a human donor in good health. Some libraries in this study had Jurkat cell RNA spiked in.

This clonotype was seen a handful of times. V is TRBV19 and J is TRBJ1-1; D is ambiguous. This CDR3 region has 11 residues. V dropped 7 bases and J dropped 5 bases, with 8 bases sitting between them. The germline V gene has CDR1 LNHDA and CDR2 SQIVND (reference sequence). CDR3 residues: CASTPGTEAFF. CDR3 nucleotide sequence: TGTGCCAGTACTCCCGGGACTGAAGCTTTCTTT.

Notes on this clonotype: This clone may be a read error of a much larger clone one base away. The V call is TRBV6-2 or TRBV6-3, the J call TRBJ2-1; D might be TRBD2 (5 bases). Trimming shortened V by 1 base and J by 12 bases, and 10 bases separated the two germline ends. The CDR3 spans 12 residues. The germline CDR1 and CDR2 sequences are MNHEY and SVGEGT. The CDR3 bases are TGTGCCAGCAGTTACTTGGAGGATGGGCAGTTCTTC. It codes for CASSYLEDGQFF.

This clonotype was recorded at least ten times. The V and J genes are TRBV7-6 and TRBJ2-7; D remains ambiguous. CDR3 length: 13 residues. With 1 base removed from V and 4 bases from J, the gap between germline ends came to 8 bases. CDR1 is SGHVS, CDR2 FNYEAQ, per germline. The CDR3 sequence: CASSLGAEYEQYF. CDR3 nucleotide sequence: TGTGCCAGCAGCTTAGGGGCCGAGTACGAGCAGTACTTC.

V usage is TRBV4-2 and J usage is TRBJ2-2, with TRBD2 matching 11 bases. Germline CDR1 and CDR2: LGHNA and YNFKEQ. The CDR3 is made up of 17 amino acids. The J segment lost 3 bases and the V segment lost 6 bases, leaving 9 bases of the junction unmatched. CDR3 sequence: CASRNGTSGDDTGELFF. For the CDR3, the DNA is TGTGCCAGCAGGAATGGGACTAGCGGAGACGACACCGGGGAGCTGTTTTTT.

About this clonotype: Its ends do not fully match the called genes, so a read error is possible. The rearrangement joins TRBV7-8 to TRBJ2-3, with a weak D call TRBD2 (5 bases). The CDR3 sequence is 16 residues long. CDR1 and CDR2 from the germline V gene are SGHVS and FQNEAQ. The DNA for the CDR3 is TGTGCCAGCGGCTTAGTAGTAGCGTGGAGCACAGATACGCAGTATTTT. Residues: CASGLVVAWSTDTQYF.

About this clonotype: A much larger clone differs by one base, so this may be a read error. This chain links TRBV12-3 or TRBV12-4 with TRBJ2-7, with 7 positions matching TRBD1. With 5 bases clipped from V and 3 bases from J, the junction kept 16 bases outside the gene matches. This CDR3 is built from 17 residues. As DNA, the CDR3 is TGTGCCAGCAGTCCCGGGTATTTTGGGACAGCTGACTACGAGCAGTACTTC. Amino acid sequence: CASSPGYFGTADYEQYF.

As for this clonotype: A much larger clone lies a single base off, so this may be a read error. Here the CDR3 omits its conserved ending phenylalanine or tryptophan, so a read error is the likely source. The chain uses TRBV2 and TRBJ2-3, with 7 bases identical to TRBD2. The CDR3 sequence is 13 residues long. The trim removed 11 bases at V and 2 bases at J, leaving 7 bases unmatched. Germline V lookup: CDR1 SNHLY, CDR2 FYNNEI. The CDR3 region is CADSSGDTDTQYY. DNA for the CDR3: TGTGCCGACTCTAGCGGAGACACAGATACGCAGTATTAT.

The sample holds a few counts of this clonotype. The V call is TRBV28, the J call TRBJ1-5, with TRBD1 matching 10 bases. This CDR3 has 16 residues. Trimming took 5 bases from V and 5 from J; bases not matched to a gene: 9. Germline values: CDR1 MDHEN, CDR2 SYDVKM. The CDR3 region has the DNA TGTGCCAGCAGTCAAACCCGGGACAGGGGATATCAGCCCCAGCATTTT. Residues: CASSQTRDRGYQPQHF.

V and J are TRBV6-2 or TRBV6-3 and TRBJ1-1; D call uncertain. The germline V and J ends were trimmed by 2 bases and 11 bases, with 15 bases remaining between them. The CDR3 consists of 13 residues. CDR1 is MNHEY, CDR2 SVGEGT, per germline. CDR3 amino acids: CASSYVEVSEAFF. CDR3 coding DNA: TGTGCCAGCAGTTACGTCGAAGTCTCGGAGGCTTTCTTT.

This clonotype was recorded at least ten times. The rearrangement joins TRBV28 to TRBJ2-5, with 9 bases that match TRBD1. Germline CDR1 is MDHEN and CDR2 is SYDVKM. The CDR3 runs 12 residues. V shed 10 bases, J shed 5 bases, and the junction held 5 bases outside the gene matches. DNA for the CDR3: TGTGCCAACGGGACAGGGTTTGAGACCCAGTACTTC. It translates to CANGTGFETQYF.

On this clonotype: A much more abundant neighbour one base away suggests this may be a read error. This sequence joins TRBV7-9 and TRBJ2-2, with D hard to call. Trimming removed 3 bases from V and 6 bases from J, with 5 bases in between. The CDR3 sequence is 12 residues long. Germline V gives CDR1 SEHNR, CDR2 FQNEAQ (reference sequence). Written as DNA, the CDR3 is TGTGCCAGCAGCTTTAACGCCGGGGAGCTGTTTTTT. Its translation: CASSFNAGELFF.

Concerning this clonotype itself: One junction end does not reproduce the germline sequence, and a read error may be involved. CDR3 sequence (DNA): TGTACCAGCAGCTTATGGGCTAGCGGGGGGGGCGGTGGAGATACGCAGTATTTT. Its translation: CTSSLWASGGGGGDTQYF. The chain employs TRBV11-2 and TRBJ2-3, with TRBD2 identical over 12 bases. Per the germline V gene, CDR1 is SGHAT and CDR2 is FQNNGV. This CDR3 comprises 18 residues.

Remarks on this clonotype: One end of the junction does not line up with germline, which may come from a read error. The chain has TRBV4-3 and TRBJ2-7, with unresolved D. The CDR3 sequence is 13 residues long. From germline, CDR1 is LGHNA and CDR2 YSLEER. CDR3: CASSRGPSYERYF. Written as DNA, the CDR3 is TGCGCCAGCAGCCGCGGACCGAGTTACGAGCGGTACTTC.

In its sample, this clonotype was seen many times. The chain is built from TRBV6-5 and TRBJ2-3; D is perhaps TRBD1 or TRBD2 (6 bases each). The V gene's germline CDR1 is MNHEY and CDR2 SVGAGI. The V and J ends lost 0 bases and 4 bases respectively, with 14 bases between them. The CDR3 is made up of 16 amino acids. In DNA form, the CDR3 reads TGTGCCAGCAGTTACTCGATGGGGGGCTTGGCAGATACGCAGTATTTT. Translated, it gives CASSYSMGGLADTQYF.

This clonotype was seen repeatedly, ten times or more. This chain uses TRBV19 with TRBJ2-2, with D perhaps TRBD2 (6 bases). Germline V lookup: CDR1 LNHDA, CDR2 SQIVND (reference sequence). The CDR3 has 15 residues. Trimming left V 4 bases short and J 7 bases short, with 16 bases between. The CDR3 spells CASSTSASAYGELFF. The DNA for the CDR3 is TGTGCCAGTAGTACGTCGGCTAGCGCTTACGGGGAGCTGTTTTTT.

The CDR3 reads CASSELGGRNTPADTQHF. The CDR3 nucleotides read TGTGCCAGCAGTGAACTGGGGGGCCGGAACACCCCGGCAGATACGCAGCATTTT. This chain connects TRBV2 to TRBJ2-3, with D perhaps matching TRBD1 (6 bases). Matching the DNA end better, TRBJ1-5 makes the J call doubtful. Per the germline V gene, CDR1 is SNHLY and CDR2 is FYNNEI. The CDR3 has 18 residues.

In the case of this clonotype: A clone one base away is much larger, so this may be a read error. The CDR3 nucleotides read TGCAATGCCCGAGCGGCGCACACAGATACGCAGTATTTT. Translation gives CNARAAHTDTQYF. This chain connects TRBV20-1 to TRBJ2-3; D possibly corresponds to TRBD2 (5 bases). This CDR3 spans 13 amino acids. The germline CDR1 and CDR2 sequences are DFQATT and SNEGSKA (reference sequence).

The gene calls are TRBV12-3 or TRBV12-4 and TRBJ1-2; tentatively, D is TRBD1 (5 bases). This CDR3 is built from 15 residues. Trimming removed 4 bases at V and 2 bases at J, with 14 bases between. The CDR3 bases are TGTGCCAGCAGTTCGACAGATCACCAAAACTATGGCTACACCTTC. This sequence encodes CASSSTDHQNYGYTF.

The chain combines TRBV7-9 with TRBJ2-7; D call uncertain. The V end lost 0 bases, the J end lost 5 bases, and 11 bases lay between the germline ends. Germline V gene lookup returns CDR1 SEHNR and CDR2 FQNEAQ (reference sequence). The CDR3 covers 14 residues. This chain's CDR3 is CASSLASLGHEQYF. DNA of the CDR3: TGTGCCAGCAGCTTAGCCTCTTTGGGTCACGAGCAGTACTTC.

J is TRBJ1-2 and V is TRBV4-2; TRBD1 is a possible D gene (6 bases). The CDR3 has 14 amino acids. Germline CDR1 reads LGHNA; CDR2 reads YNFKEQ. The V end lost 2 bases, the J end lost 2 bases, and 9 bases lay between the germline ends. CDR3 sequence: CASSQTGPNYGYTF. As DNA, the CDR3 is TGTGCCAGCAGCCAAACAGGGCCAAACTATGGCTACACCTTC.

This clonotype has ten or more counts. This chain uses TRBV6-5 with TRBJ2-3; TRBD2 agrees at 11 bases. Trimming removed 5 bases from V and 3 bases from J; junction bases left unmatched: 7. The CDR3 is made up of 16 amino acids. Germline CDR1 is MNHEY and CDR2 is SVGAGI. The CDR3: CASSATSGGLTDTQYF. The CDR3 bases are TGTGCCAGCAGTGCAACTAGCGGGGGTCTGACAGATACGCAGTATTTT.

In its sample, this clonotype was seen a few times. The V call is TRBV9, the J call TRBJ2-1, with 7 positions matching TRBD1. This CDR3 is 13 amino acids long. The V and J ends lost 4 bases and 9 bases, in that order; junction bases with no gene match: 7. The germline V gene has CDR1 SGDLS and CDR2 YYNGEE. The CDR3 DNA reads as TGTGCCAGCAGCACCCGACAGGGTCTTGAGCAGTTCTTC. Its translation: CASSTRQGLEQFF.

This clonotype was seen more than once but under ten times. Given a much more abundant clone one base away, this may be a read error. The rearrangement uses TRBV6-5 and TRBJ1-1; unclear D gene. This CDR3 has 12 residues. Germline V gene lookup returns CDR1 MNHEY and CDR2 SVGAGI. V dropped 0 bases and J dropped 10 bases, with 9 bases sitting between them. CDR3 sequence reads: CASSYSDELAFF. The CDR3 bases are TGTGCCAGCAGTTACTCGGACGAGTTAGCTTTCTTT.

Concerning this clonotype itself: A much larger clone differs from this one at a single base, so this may be a read error. This chain links TRBV7-9 with TRBJ1-5; D may be TRBD1 (6 bases). V was clipped by 0 bases and J by 1 base, with 10 bases between them. The germline CDR1 and CDR2 sequences are SEHNR and FQNEAQ (reference sequence). This CDR3 spans 16 amino acids. CDR3 sequence (DNA): TGTGCCAGCAGCTTAGCGGACAGCGGGAGCAATCAGCCCCAGCATTTT. This codes for CASSLADSGSNQPQHF.

This clonotype has at least ten counts. The chain uses TRBV6-5 and TRBJ2-7; TRBD1 aligns across 10 bases. V gave up 6 bases and J gave up 6 bases; unmatched junction bases: 5. Germline CDR1 is MNHEY and CDR2 is SVGAGI. CDR3 length equals 13 residues. The CDR3 bases are TGTGCCAGCAGAAGACAGGGGGCCGGCGAGCAGTACTTC. Its protein is CASRRQGAGEQYF.